The clone carrying this T cell receptor beta chain has a count of ten or more. Its antigen remains unidentified. The TCR library protocol attached unique molecular identifiers to the individual cDNA molecules. TCRdb itself ran the 5' RACE reads through MiXCR, one entry per CDR3 protein. The table records tens of thousands of distinct CDR3 sequences, approximately 5% of them present only once. Between the trimmed V and J ends, which lost 0 bases and 0 bases, there was a span of 13 bases. In germline, CDR1 is SGHRS, CDR2 YFSETQ. This CDR3 is built from 17 residues. These data are taken from a study of early T cells in non-severe SARS-CoV-2 infection. Across the study: It was bulk RNA from unsorted whole blood that was sequenced, and the chains were unpaired.

General study findings and limits: Private and CD4 specificities were missed by VDJdb matching, which favored anti-spike CD8 responses.

Sequenced material: whole blood. The gene calls are TRBV5-1 and TRBJ2-1; TRBD2 is a possible D gene (6 bases). The source is an adult who was a healthcare worker with PCR-confirmed SARS-CoV-2 infection or an uninfected control (not recorded which). CDR3 residues: CASSLDLGGSSYNEQFF. CDR3 nucleotide sequence: TGCGCCAGCAGCTTGGATCTTGGGGGGAGCTCCTACAATGAGCAGTTCTTC.